This T cell receptor beta chain was identified in a study of OX40 agonist ivuxolimab in advanced cancers. Whole-study context: Cohort: about 80% men, mean age approximately 66, aged roughly 23 to 79.

Study-level results: Clonal expansion in partial responders at 0.1-3.0 mg/kg ranked among the lowest. Antigen specificity of clonally expanded peripheral T cells was not established.

Assay: immunoSEQ multiplex PCR; the TCRdb copy retains only in-frame clones and omits some. The data show approximately 57,000 clones, with approximately 86% seen just once and 3.1% held by the top ten. A note on this clone: Its specificity is unknown.

The CDR3 is made up of 13 amino acids. Germline V gene lookup returns CDR1 MNHGY and CDR2 SVAAGI. The J segment lost 15 bases and the V segment lost 6 bases, leaving 13 bases of the junction unmatched. This TCR came from an adult with an advanced solid tumor such as melanoma, head and neck, liver or kidney cancer. J is TRBJ2-1 and V is TRBV6-9; TRBD2 matches at 8 bases. The sample here was CD4+ or CD8+ T cells sorted from blood, taken in a trial of the OX40 agonist ivuxolimab. The CDR3 DNA is TGTGCCAGCAGCCCCCTCCCCGGGAGGGCCTCGTTCTTC. Residues: CASSPLPGRASFF.